One sample yielded the 9 T cell receptor beta chains listed below, sequenced in a study of CXCR3-negative and CXCR3-positive naive CD8 T cells. UMI-labeled 5' RACE TRB cDNA libraries were prepared from the cells. TCRdb reprocessed the 5' RACE reads and stores each CDR3 protein as one record, lacking DNA. Here the sample table reports about 56,000 distinct CDR3 sequences. Material for sequencing was memory CD8+ T cells from blood. All receptors come from a human donor in good health. Some clones in this sample may be carry-over from other donors' samples.

This rearrangement joins TRBV20-1 to TRBJ2-1; TCRdb gives TRBD1 as the D gene, but with no DNA this cannot be confirmed. Germline V lookup: CDR1 DFQATT, CDR2 SNEGSKA (reference sequence). The CDR3 runs to 16 residues. The CDR3 is CSARPREGAGYNEQFF.

This chain connects TRBV24-1 to TRBJ2-2. The CDR3 has 12 amino acids. Germline V gene lookup returns CDR1 KGHDR and CDR2 SFDVKD. Here the CDR3 reads CATSDLPGELFF.

V and J are TRBV3-1 and TRBJ2-1; TCRdb lists TRBD1, though no DNA is available to test this call. Germline V gene sequence: CDR1 LGHDT, CDR2 YNNKEL (reference sequence). This CDR3 spans 16 amino acids. The CDR3 here is CASSPREVGSYNEQFF.

The chain carries TRBV15 and TRBJ2-1; the D gene TCRdb calls, TRBD1, cannot be checked with no DNA. CDR1 is LNHNV and CDR2 is YYDKDF in the germline V gene (reference sequence). This CDR3 spans 17 amino acids. CDR3 sequence: CATSRGSGGSSYNEQFF.

The chain is built from TRBV11-2 and TRBJ2-1; TCRdb picks TRBD2, but there is no DNA to check that call. Germline lookup yields CDR1 SGHAT and CDR2 FQNNGV. This CDR3 is 13 amino acids long. The CDR3 loop reads CASSSALDNERFF.

The chain employs TRBV30 and TRBJ2-7. This CDR3 is 13 amino acids long. Germline assignment: CDR1 GTSNPN and CDR2 SVGIG (reference sequence). The CDR3 protein is CAWRSPEFYEQYF.

This rearrangement joins TRBV9 to TRBJ2-1; checking the TCRdb D call of TRBD2 is not possible without DNA. The CDR3 runs 15 residues. Germline values: CDR1 SGDLS, CDR2 YYNGEE. The CDR3 protein is CASSAHGGAINEQFF.

The rearrangement joins TRBV9 to TRBJ2-2; TCRdb calls TRBD2, which cannot be checked without DNA. The CDR3 loop spans 15 amino acids. Germline loops: CDR1 SGDLS, CDR2 YYNGEE. CDR3: CASSGETSVVGELFF.

The rearrangement uses TRBV20-1 and TRBJ1-2; TCRdb indicates TRBD1, and absent DNA this call remains unverified. The CDR3 extends over 15 amino acids. The germline gives CDR1 DFQATT, CDR2 SNEGSKA (reference sequence). The CDR3 loop is CSARVFQGPNYGYTF.